The 5 T cell receptor beta chains below come from one sample, sequenced in a study of blood T cell repertoires in COVID-19. The method was immunoSEQ multiplex PCR; TCRdb's version includes in-frame clones alone and lacks a portion of them. The sample has about 130,000 clones, approximately 89% seen once. Material: peripheral blood. These receptors were collected from a woman aged 60-75 years with acute or convalescent COVID-19.

The V and J genes are TRBV21-1 and TRBJ2-7; the D call in the table, TRBD1, was not verified against the DNA. TRBV21-1 is deemed a pseudogene. This CDR3 region has 12 residues. The CDR3 coding sequence is TGTGCCAGCCCAACAGGATCCTACGAGCAGTACGTC. This gives the protein CASPTGSYEQYV.

The genes are TRBV5-4 and TRBJ2-2, with TRBD2 matching over 9 bases. V lost 4 bases, J lost 5 bases, and 12 bases stayed unmatched. The CDR3 spans 17 residues. Germline CDR1 SGHNT, CDR2 YYREEE (reference sequence). CDR3 loop: CASSGLASRGGTGELFF. The CDR3 region has the DNA TGTGCCAGCAGCGGACTAGCGAGTCGGGGGGGGACCGGGGAGCTGTTTTTT.

As DNA, the CDR3 is TGTGCCAGCAGTTACTCGGGGGCCGGCAATTCACCCCTCCACTTT. This gives the protein CASSYSGAGNSPLHF. The chain joins TRBV6-5 to TRBJ1-6; D perhaps matches TRBD1 (6 bases). V was pared by 0 bases and J by 7 bases, with 10 bases between. Germline V gene sequence: CDR1 MNHEY, CDR2 SVGAGI. CDR3 length: 15 residues.

The CDR3 DNA reads TGTGCCAGTAGTCCGGCGCAGGGGCAGGGCTATGGCTACACCTTC. Protein sequence: CASSPAQGQGYGYTF. This chain links TRBV19 with TRBJ1-2; D possibly corresponds to TRBD1 (6 bases). The CDR3 consists of 15 residues. Germline V gene data show CDR1 as LNHDA and CDR2 as SQIVND (reference sequence). V lost 5 bases and J lost 4, with 17 bases in between.

This chain connects TRBV11-2 to TRBJ1-1, with a tentative D call TRBD1 (5 bases). Per the germline V gene, CDR1 is SGHAT and CDR2 is FQNNGV. Trimming pared 2 bases from V and 4 bases from J, leaving 14 bases between. The CDR3 consists of 15 residues. The CDR3 region has the DNA TGTGCCAGCAGCTTACGGCAGGGTTGGGGCACTGAAGCTTTCTTT. Its translation: CASSLRQGWGTEAFF. The whole variable domain, filled in from reference TRBV11-2 and TRBJ1-1, reads EAGVAQSPRYKIIEKRQSVAFWCNPISGHATLYWYQQILGQGPKLLIQFQNNGVVDDSQLPKDRFSAERLKGVDSTLKIQPAKLEDSAVYLCASSLRQGWGTEAFFGQGTRLTVV.